The 27 T cell receptor beta chains given below trace back to one sample, sequenced in a study of memory CD4+ T cells and cytomegalovirus serostatus. The sort gate was single viable CD3+CD4+CD8-CD45RO+ cells for memory CD4+ T cells. TCRdb's table, derived via immunoSEQ multiplex PCR, lists solely in-frame clones and lacks some. Among about 59,000 clones listed, around 80% were seen once. What was sequenced was memory CD4+ T cells from blood. The receptors stem from an adult in good health and CMV-seronegative. Some clones in this sample may be carry-over from other donors' samples.

This chain connects TRBV15 to TRBJ1-5; D gene ambiguous. Germline V gene sequence: CDR1 LNHNV, CDR2 YYDKDF (reference sequence). Between the trimmed V and J ends, which lost 1 base and 4 bases, there was a span of 8 bases. This CDR3 is 14 amino acids long. For the CDR3, the DNA is TGTGCCACCAGCAGAGGCGACACGAATCAGCCCCAGCATTTT. Residues: CATSRGDTNQPQHF.

The rearrangement uses TRBV27 and TRBJ1-1; D may be TRBD1 (5 bases). This CDR3 has 14 amino acids. V was cut by 4 bases and J by 1 base, with 10 bases left in between. Germline V lookup: CDR1 MNHEY, CDR2 SMNVEV (reference sequence). Written as DNA, the CDR3 is TGTGCCAGCAGTTGGGGACCGACGAACACTGAAGCTTTCTTT. Its protein product is CASSWGPTNTEAFF.

This clone was recorded a few times. The chain couples TRBV19 to TRBJ1-6; 7 bases map to TRBD1. The V segment lost 4 bases and the J segment 7 bases; nucleotides outside the gene matches: 7. The CDR3 is 15 amino acids. Germline CDR1 is LNHDA and CDR2 is SQIVND (reference sequence). This CDR3 reads CASSTRQGWNSPLHF. CDR3 nucleotides: TGTGCCAGTAGTACGAGACAGGGCTGGAATTCACCCCTCCACTTT.

The rearrangement uses TRBV7-2 and TRBJ1-5, with 10 nucleotides matching TRBD1. The CDR3 spans 20 residues. V shed 0 bases and J 0 bases; nucleotides not matched to a gene: 11. Germline CDR1 SGHTA, CDR2 FQGNSA. Here the CDR3 reads CASSLARSGQGPYSNQPQHF. CDR3 sequence (DNA): TGTGCCAGCAGCTTAGCTAGATCGGGACAGGGGCCCTATAGCAATCAGCCCCAGCATTTT.

This clone was detected only once. The chain joins TRBV5-1 to TRBJ2-5; TRBD2 matches 7 bases. Looked up from germline, CDR1 is SGHRS and CDR2 is YFSETQ. With V trimmed by 4 bases and J by 5 bases, 5 bases remained unmatched. The CDR3 has 13 residues. DNA for the CDR3: TGCGCCAGCAGCGCTAGCGGCATCGAGACCCAGTACTTC. The encoded protein is CASSASGIETQYF.

CDR3: CASSGGTASEAFF. CDR3 sequence (DNA): TGTGCCAGCAGCGGAGGGACAGCCTCTGAAGCTTTCTTT. The chain has TRBV2 and TRBJ1-1, with 7 nucleotides matching TRBD1. Trimming at V came to 6 bases and at J to 6 bases, leaving 7 bases not matched to a gene. CDR1 SNHLY and CDR2 FYNNEI come from the germline V gene. CDR3 size: 13 residues.

This chain connects TRBV7-2 to TRBJ1-2; D may be TRBD1 (5 bases). The CDR3 runs 15 residues. V was pared by 5 bases and J by 1 base, with 14 bases between. In germline, CDR1 is SGHTA, CDR2 FQGNSA. The DNA for the CDR3 is TGTGCCAGCAGCCGACGAATGGGGGATAACTATGGCTACACCTTC. Encoded protein: CASSRRMGDNYGYTF.

This CDR3 reads CAIRLQGAGYGYTF. CDR3 nucleotide sequence: TGTGCCATCAGACTACAGGGGGCCGGCTATGGCTACACCTTC. The gene calls are TRBV10-3 and TRBJ1-2; 9 nucleotides match TRBD1. Trimming cost V 6 bases and J 4 bases; bases outside gene matches: 6. Germline lookup yields CDR1 ENHRY and CDR2 SYGVKD. The CDR3 consists of 14 residues.

This clone was seen a few times. Here the CDR3 DNA reads TGTGCCAGCAGCTTGGACGGGAGCTCCTATAATTCACCCCTCCACTTT. Protein: CASSLDGSSYNSPLHF. This sequence joins TRBV11-2 and TRBJ1-6; unclear D gene. Deletions cut 3 bases from V and 0 bases from J, with 9 bases between. The CDR3 extends over 16 amino acids. Germline lookup yields CDR1 SGHAT and CDR2 FQNNGV. The variable domain in full, completed from reference TRBV11-2 and TRBJ1-6, reads EAGVAQSPRYKIIEKRQSVAFWCNPISGHATLYWYQQILGQGPKLLIQFQNNGVVDDSQLPKDRFSAERLKGVDSTLKIQPAKLEDSAVYLCASSLDGSSYNSPLHFGNGTRLTVT.

The DNA of the CDR3 is TGCGCCAGCGGTGAAGGCGGGACATTTTACGAGCAGTACTTC. Amino acids: CASGEGGTFYEQYF. The chain recombines TRBV5-1 with TRBJ2-7, with D possibly being TRBD1 or TRBD2 (6 bases each). CDR3 length equals 14 residues. V was shortened by 7 bases and J by 4 bases, with 18 bases between the two germline ends. Germline assignment: CDR1 SGHRS and CDR2 YFSETQ.

This clone was observed once. The chain joins TRBV30 to TRBJ2-7, with D perhaps being TRBD1 or TRBD2 (5 bases each). Deletions cut 4 bases from V and 4 bases from J, with 8 bases between. The CDR3 is 11 residues long. Germline CDR1 is GTSNPN and CDR2 is SVGIG (reference sequence). CDR3 bases: TGTGCCTGGACTTGGGGGTACGAGCAGTACTTC. Protein: CAWTWGYEQYF.

The chain has TRBV6-1 and TRBJ2-2; possibly TRBD1 or TRBD2 for D (5 bases each). V lost 5 bases and J 5 bases, leaving 15 bases between the germline ends. The CDR3 is 15 residues long. Germline CDR1 is MNHNS and CDR2 is SASEGT. The CDR3 reads CASSSWDLNTGELFF. CDR3 bases: TGTGCCAGCAGTTCCTGGGACCTGAATACCGGGGAGCTGTTTTTT.

The rearrangement uses TRBV27 and TRBJ1-4; D may be TRBD1 (6 bases). This CDR3 region has 14 residues. V lost 5 bases, J lost 5 bases, and 12 bases lay in between. Germline CDR1 MNHEY, CDR2 SMNVEV (reference sequence). CDR3 DNA: TGTGCCAGCAGTATACAGGGAGCCAATGAAAAACTGTTTTTT. Protein sequence: CASSIQGANEKLFF. Filled out from reference TRBV27 and TRBJ1-4, the complete variable domain reads EAQVTQNPRYLITVTGKKLTVTCSQNMNHEYMSWYRQDPGLGLRQIYYSMNVEVTDKGDVPEGYKVSRKEKRNFPLILESPSPNQTSLYFCASSIQGANEKLFFGSGTQLSVL.

The V gene is TRBV11-2, the J gene TRBJ2-2, with 8 bases identical to TRBD1. Trimming took 5 bases from V and 7 from J; bases not matched to a gene: 3. CDR3 length: 13 amino acids. Germline CDR1 reads SGHAT; CDR2 reads FQNNGV. The CDR3 DNA reads as TGTGCCAGCAGCCCTACAGGGGGCGGGGAGCTGTTTTTT. Residues: CASSPTGGGELFF.

The chain is built from TRBV18 and TRBJ2-7; maybe TRBD1 (5 bases). Germline-derived CDR1 and CDR2 are KGHSH and LQKENI. The CDR3 contains 12 residues. Trimming left V 6 bases short and J 0 bases short, with 6 bases between. CDR3 nucleotides: TGTGCCAGCTCCGACAGCTCCTACGAGCAGTACTTC. It translates to CASSDSSYEQYF. Based on the CDR3 plus reference TRBV18 and TRBJ2-7, the full variable domain is NAGVMQNPRHLVRRRGQEARLRCSPMKGHSHVYWYRQLPEEGLKFMVYLQKENIIDESGMPKERFSAEFPKEGPSILRIQQVVRGDSAAYFCASSDSSYEQYFGPGTRLTVT.

The CDR3 DNA follows: TGTGCCAGCAGCTCGACAGGGCGGGCTCGGACTGAAGCTTTCTTT. It yields the protein CASSSTGRARTEAFF. V usage is TRBV7-2 and J usage is TRBJ1-1; 7 positions agree with TRBD1. This CDR3 comprises 15 residues. Trimming cost V 4 bases and J 5 bases; bases outside gene matches: 10. Germline V lookup: CDR1 SGHTA, CDR2 FQGNSA.

V gene TRBV7-2 combines with J gene TRBJ2-1; 9 bases are shared with TRBD2. CDR3 size: 15 residues. Germline V gives CDR1 SGHTA, CDR2 FQGNSA. Unmatched junction bases numbered 8, after V lost 4 bases and J lost 7 bases. The CDR3 DNA sequence: TGTGCCAGCAGCTCCCGGCGGGGGGGGCGAAATGAGCAGTTCTTC. Protein product: CASSSRRGGRNEQFF.

The chain joins TRBV5-4 to TRBJ2-2, with D uncertain. Germline V lookup: CDR1 SGHNT, CDR2 YYREEE (reference sequence). Trimming cost V 4 bases and J 6 bases, with 13 bases left between them. The CDR3 length is 14 residues. The CDR3 loop is CASSHTRVPGELFF. CDR3 bases: TGTGCCAGCAGCCATACCAGAGTTCCCGGGGAGCTGTTTTTT.

This clone appeared a single time. V gene TRBV2 combines with J gene TRBJ2-5; TRBD2 matches at 11 bases. The length of the CDR3 is 14 residues. CDR1 is SNHLY, CDR2 FYNNEI, per germline. Germline trimming cut 6 bases from V and 4 bases from J; bases unmatched to any gene: 4. CDR3 sequence reads: CASRPTSGIETQYF. CDR3 bases: TGTGCCAGCAGGCCGACTAGCGGGATAGAGACCCAGTACTTC.

The V and J genes are TRBV11-2 and TRBJ2-3; D is ambiguous. The CDR3 length is 12 residues. Germline CDR1 and CDR2: SGHAT and FQNNGV. Trimming removed 4 bases at V and 5 bases at J, with 7 bases between. The CDR3 DNA follows: TGTGCCAGCAGCTCTACGAGAGATACGCAGTATTTT. Its protein is CASSSTRDTQYF.

This chain uses TRBV28 with TRBJ2-7; weak D call: TRBD1 (6 bases). The CDR3 is 13 residues long. The V gene lost 8 bases and the J gene lost 0 bases, with 11 bases spanning the gap. Germline CDR1 reads MDHEN; CDR2 reads SYDVKM. CDR3 bases: TGTGCCAGCGGTTCAGGGGCCTCCTACGAGCAGTACTTC. It is translated as CASGSGASYEQYF. The full variable domain, rest sourced from reference TRBV28 and TRBJ2-7, is DVKVTQSSRYLVKRTGEKVFLECVQDMDHENMFWYRQDPGLGLRLIYFSYDVKMKEKGDIPEGYSVSREKKERFSLILESASTNQTSMYLCASGSGASYEQYFGPGTRLTVT.

The V gene is TRBV29-1, the J gene TRBJ2-3; 10 bases align to TRBD2. Trimming at V came to 7 bases and at J to 2 bases, leaving 6 bases not matched to a gene. Germline V CDR1 and CDR2: SQVTM, ANQGSEA. This CDR3 region has 14 residues. CDR3 in DNA: TGCAGCGCGAAAGCGGGGGGGCTCACAGATACGCAGTATTTT. The encoded protein is CSAKAGGLTDTQYF.

This chain links TRBV4-2 with TRBJ2-7; either TRBD1 or TRBD2 may supply D (6 bases each). The CDR3 sequence is 15 residues long. Germline CDR1 and CDR2: LGHNA and YNFKEQ. V shed 1 base and J shed 3 bases, with 13 bases lying between them. This CDR3 is CASSQGSGASYEQYF. The CDR3 DNA reads as TGTGCCAGCAGCCAAGGTTCGGGGGCCAGCTACGAGCAGTACTTC.

This chain links TRBV28 with TRBJ1-2; D is uncertain. Per germline, CDR1 MDHEN and CDR2 SYDVKM. V was shortened by 2 bases and J by 4 bases, with 8 bases between the two germline ends. The CDR3 has 13 residues. The CDR3 region is CASSLTGFYGYTF. CDR3 DNA: TGTGCCAGCAGTTTAACGGGGTTCTATGGCTACACCTTC.

The V call is TRBV6-6, the J call TRBJ2-3; D may be TRBD1 (6 bases). The V gene lost 6 bases and the J gene lost 0 bases, with 13 bases spanning the gap. Germline assignment: CDR1 MNHNY and CDR2 SVGAGI (reference sequence). This CDR3 has 15 residues. The CDR3 nucleotides are TGTGCCAGCAGCTCCCCGGACAGAAGCACAGATACGCAGTATTTT. This translates into CASSSPDRSTDTQYF.

This clone was seen just once. The V call is TRBV19, the J call TRBJ1-3; D remains unclear. The ends were cut back, 4 bases at V and 0 bases at J, with 10 bases in the middle. Germline assignment: CDR1 LNHDA and CDR2 SQIVND (reference sequence). The CDR3 has 15 amino acids. The CDR3 loop reads CASSTQISSGNTIYF. The CDR3 DNA reads as TGTGCCAGTAGTACTCAGATCAGCTCTGGAAACACCATATATTTT.

V is TRBV9 and J is TRBJ1-5, with D hard to call. Looked up from germline, CDR1 is SGDLS and CDR2 is YYNGEE. CDR3 length: 13 residues. The ends were cut back, 0 bases at V and 4 bases at J, with 5 bases in the middle. CDR3 coding DNA: TGTGCCAGCAGCGTAGGCGAGAATCAGCCCCAGCATTTT. Its translation: CASSVGENQPQHF. Supplemented by reference TRBV9 and TRBJ1-5, the full variable domain reads DSGVTQTPKHLITATGQRVTLRCSPRSGDLSVYWYQQSLDQGLQFLIQYYNGEERAKGNILERFSAQQFPDLHSELNLSSLELGDSALYFCASSVGENQPQHFGDGTRLSIL.